This passage covers 21 T cell receptor beta chains from one sample sequenced in a study of blood T cells in healthy people across ages. For the second PCR, which ran for roughly 6 to 11 cycles, a sample-barcoded 5' primer and a J-beta primer mix were used. A single record per CDR3 protein comes from TCRdb applying MiXCR to the 5' RACE reads. The sample lists 1.5 million to 2 million distinct CDR3 sequences; roughly 30% were seen once. The sample was blood. These receptor sequences come from a woman in her thirties in good health.

The chain links TRBV20-1 to TRBJ2-7; maybe TRBD1 (7 bases). Germline CDR1 and CDR2: DFQATT and SNEGSKA (reference sequence). Trimming stripped 5 bases from V and 2 bases from J, with 16 bases between. The length of the CDR3 is 14 residues. The CDR3 DNA follows: TGCAGTGCTGGAGGGACAGCTGTAACCTACGAGCAGTACTTC. Translation: CSAGGTAVTYEQYF.

Remarks on this clonotype: Being one base from a much bigger clone, this may be a read error. The genes are TRBV7-2 and TRBJ2-6, with D possibly TRBD1 on 5 matching bases. Germline V gene lookup returns CDR1 SGHTA and CDR2 FQGNSA. This CDR3 is 15 amino acids long. CDR3 coding DNA: TGTGCCAGCAGCCCATACGGCTCTGGGGCCAACGTCCTGATTTTC. Translated: CASSPYGSGANVLIF.

This clonotype showed up just a few times. The rearrangement links TRBV6-6 to TRBJ2-5; no definite D call. The length of the CDR3 is 14 residues. Germline CDR1 is MNHNY and CDR2 is SVGAGI (reference sequence). The V end lost 2 bases, the J end lost 0 bases, and 7 bases lay between the germline ends. The CDR3 DNA reads TGTGCCAGCAGTTACGGAGACTACCAAGAGACCCAGTACTTC. This gives the protein CASSYGDYQETQYF.

As regards this clonotype: A much larger clone differs by one base, so this may be a read error. The gene calls are TRBV29-1 and TRBJ2-3; D may match TRBD1 or TRBD2 (6 bases each). Trimming left V 1 base short and J 4 bases short, with 15 bases between. Germline-derived CDR1 and CDR2 are SQVTM and ANQGSEA. There are 15 residues in the CDR3. CDR3 bases: TGCAGCGTTGAAGGGTTAGGGGGGCGCGCAGATACGCAGTATTTT. Translation gives CSVEGLGGRADTQYF.

The sample holds one count of this clonotype. The J gene is TRBJ2-1, the V gene TRBV12-3 or TRBV12-4; TRBD2 aligns across 10 bases. This CDR3 comprises 17 residues. J was trimmed by 0 bases and V by 1 base; bases with no gene match: 3. The CDR3 coding sequence is TGTGCCAGCAGTTTAGTAACTAGCGGGGCCTCCTACAATGAGCAGTTCTTC. It encodes CASSLVTSGASYNEQFF.

The chain couples TRBV11-2 to TRBJ2-7, with no clear D. This CDR3 has 15 amino acids. The germline CDR1 and CDR2 sequences are SGHAT and FQNNGV. V lost 8 bases and J 4 bases, leaving 21 bases between the germline ends. The CDR3 DNA reads TGTGCCAGCCGTGAAACGGCCGGGCTACTGTACGAGCAGTACTTC. Its protein product is CASRETAGLLYEQYF. Variable domain in full (rest from reference TRBV11-2 and TRBJ2-7): EAGVAQSPRYKIIEKRQSVAFWCNPISGHATLYWYQQILGQGPKLLIQFQNNGVVDDSQLPKDRFSAERLKGVDSTLKIQPAKLEDSAVYLCASRETAGLLYEQYFGPGTRLTVT.

This clonotype was seen at least ten times. The J gene is TRBJ1-5, the V gene TRBV6-5; unclear D gene. Germline lookup yields CDR1 MNHEY and CDR2 SVGAGI. V lost 6 bases and J 1 base, leaving 10 bases between the germline ends. The CDR3 length is 14 residues. CDR3 nucleotides: TGTGCCAGCAGACGGTCTGGGAGCAATCAGCCCCAGCATTTT. Translated, it gives CASRRSGSNQPQHF.

The chain couples TRBV6-2 or TRBV6-3 to TRBJ2-4, with D perhaps being TRBD1 or TRBD2 (5 bases each). The closer fit of TRBJ2-7 to the DNA end suggests the J call may be wrong. CDR1 MNHEY and CDR2 SVGEGT come from the germline V gene. The CDR3 covers 12 residues. CDR3: CASPGLEDEQYF. CDR3 bases: TGTGCCAGCCCGGGGCTTGAGGACGAGCAGTACTTC.

This clonotype was seen more than once but under ten times. The chain employs TRBV4-2 and TRBJ2-6; D remains unclear. The V end lost 4 bases, the J end lost 0 bases, and 10 bases lay between the germline ends. Germline V gene data show CDR1 as LGHNA and CDR2 as YNFKEQ. The CDR3 extends over 16 amino acids. The CDR3 region is CASSPDRSSGANVLTF. In DNA form, the CDR3 reads TGTGCCAGCAGCCCAGATAGAAGCTCTGGGGCCAACGTCCTGACTTTC.

This clonotype was seen only a few times. The J gene is TRBJ2-1, the V gene TRBV3-1; no reliable D call. V lost 7 bases and J 4 bases, leaving 14 bases between the germline ends. CDR3 length equals 14 residues. The germline CDR1 and CDR2 sequences are LGHDT and YNNKEL (reference sequence). The CDR3 region is CASTRSEPYNEQFF. In nucleotides, the CDR3 is TGTGCCAGCACCAGGTCCGAGCCTTACAATGAGCAGTTCTTC.

This clonotype came up a few times. The V call is TRBV2, the J call TRBJ2-1; TRBD2 agrees at 7 bases. Germline V gives CDR1 SNHLY, CDR2 FYNNEI. V was pared by 5 bases and J by 2 bases, with 6 bases of the junction left unmatched. This CDR3 has 15 amino acids. The CDR3 sequence: CASSNGRSPYNEQFF. The CDR3, as DNA: TGTGCCAGCAGTAACGGGAGGTCCCCCTACAATGAGCAGTTCTTC.

The chain has TRBV27 and TRBJ2-7; D could derive from TRBD1 or TRBD2 (6 bases each). The CDR3 is 15 residues long. Germline V lookup: CDR1 MNHEY, CDR2 SMNVEV (reference sequence). V was shortened by 3 bases and J by 2 bases, with 14 bases between the two germline ends. CDR3 nucleotides: TGTGCCAGCAGTTTTCGGGGGCAGGGTACCTACGAGCAGTACTTC. It codes for CASSFRGQGTYEQYF.

Concerning this clonotype itself: An end of the junction does not agree with germline; a read error may underlie this. V usage is TRBV2 and J usage is TRBJ2-5; 8 bases agree with TRBD2. Germline loops: CDR1 SNHLY, CDR2 FYNNEI. CDR3 length: 15 residues. The CDR3 protein is CASRPGGGHQETLYF. The CDR3 DNA sequence: TGTGCCAGCCGGCCGGGGGGGGGCCATCAAGAGACCCTGTACTTC.

The chain links TRBV20-1 to TRBJ2-7; TRBD1 or TRBD2 may be the D gene (7 bases each). With the DNA end fitting TRBJ2-5 better, the J assignment may be wrong. Germline V gene sequence: CDR1 DFQATT, CDR2 SNEGSKA (reference sequence). The CDR3 extends over 15 amino acids. The CDR3 DNA reads as TGCAGTGCCCCGACTAGCAGGGGGGCGGGAAAGACCCAGTACTTC. Its protein is CSAPTSRGAGKTQYF.

The chain uses TRBV6-1 and TRBJ2-7; D assignment may be TRBD1 or TRBD2 (6 bases each). Germline V gene lookup returns CDR1 MNHNS and CDR2 SASEGT. Trimming removed 3 bases from V and 1 base from J, with 16 bases in between. The CDR3 spans 16 residues. In DNA, the CDR3 is TGTGCCAGCAGTGATTCGGATCGGGGGCGATCCTACGAGCAGTACTTC. It specifies CASSDSDRGRSYEQYF.

The chain links TRBV2 to TRBJ2-7; 13 bases are shared with TRBD2. This CDR3 has 15 amino acids. With V trimmed by 7 bases and J by 3 bases, 6 bases remained unmatched. CDR1 and CDR2 from the germline V gene are SNHLY and FYNNEI. The CDR3 reads CASTLGLAGYYEQYF. CDR3 in DNA: TGTGCCAGCACTCTGGGACTAGCGGGATACTACGAGCAGTACTTC.

The gene calls are TRBV3-1 and TRBJ1-5; D is unresolved. The germline gives CDR1 LGHDT, CDR2 YNNKEL (reference sequence). The CDR3 is 14 residues long. V lost 0 bases and J 7 bases, leaving 10 bases between the germline ends. The CDR3 loop reads CASSQDIAPQPQHF. CDR3 nucleotide sequence: TGTGCCAGCAGCCAAGATATCGCACCCCAGCCCCAGCATTTT. The variable domain in full, completed from reference TRBV3-1 and TRBJ1-5, reads DTAVSQTPKYLVTQMGNDKSIKCEQNLGHDTMYWYKQDSKKFLKIMFSYNNKELIINETVPNRFSPKSPDKAHLNLHINSLELGDSAVYFCASSQDIAPQPQHFGDGTRLSIL.

This clonotype appeared a few times. The chain carries TRBV20-1 and TRBJ2-7, with 10 bases identical to TRBD2. CDR1 DFQATT and CDR2 SNEGSKA come from the germline V gene (reference sequence). The V segment lost 6 bases and the J segment 4 bases; nucleotides outside the gene matches: 12. The CDR3 totals 15 residues. The DNA for the CDR3 is TGCAGTGCCCTACGAGCGGGAGGGCCGGATTACGAGCAGTACTTC. Its translation is CSALRAGGPDYEQYF.

The chain links TRBV12-3 or TRBV12-4 to TRBJ2-7, with a weak D call TRBD1 (6 bases). Trimming stripped 7 bases from V and 3 bases from J, with 16 bases between. The length of the CDR3 is 14 residues. The CDR3 sequence: CASTRTENLYEQYF. The DNA of the CDR3 is TGTGCCAGCACCAGGACAGAGAACCTCTACGAGCAGTACTTC.

Many counts were recorded for this clonotype. One end of the junction varies from germline; a read error may be responsible. This rearrangement joins TRBV5-1 to TRBJ2-7; perhaps TRBD1 as D (6 bases). Germline assignment: CDR1 SGHRS and CDR2 YFSETQ. The CDR3 runs to 13 residues. The DNA of the CDR3 is TGTGCCAGCAGCTTAAGGACAGCCTACGAGCAGTACTTC. Translating it yields CASSLRTAYEQYF.

The chain carries TRBV28 and TRBJ2-7, with 7 bases aligning to TRBD2. The V and J ends lost 7 bases and 6 bases, in that order; junction bases with no gene match: 3. The CDR3 consists of 11 residues. Germline assignment: CDR1 MDHEN and CDR2 SYDVKM. The CDR3 sequence: CASTWGGEQYF. In DNA form, the CDR3 reads TGTGCCAGCACATGGGGGGGCGAGCAGTACTTC. Supplemented by reference TRBV28 and TRBJ2-7, the full variable domain reads DVKVTQSSRYLVKRTGEKVFLECVQDMDHENMFWYRQDPGLGLRLIYFSYDVKMKEKGDIPEGYSVSREKKERFSLILESASTNQTSMYLCASTWGGEQYFGPGTRLTVT.